This passage covers 26 T cell receptor beta chains from one sample sequenced in a study of TIL therapy for anti-PD-1-resistant metastatic lung cancer. Time point indicated: pre-treatment sample, taken before nivolumab and TIL therapy. The immunoSEQ assay was v3. This table comes from immunoSEQ multiplex PCR, and its TCRdb copy is limited to in-frame clones, with some not included. The data show about 36,000 clones, with around 79% seen just once and 5.7% held by the top ten. The sample consisted of blood, taken at baseline. The receptors derive from a person aged 25 to 80 with non-small cell lung cancer.

The chain combines TRBV5-1 with TRBJ2-6; perhaps D is TRBD1 or TRBD2 (5 bases each). Germline CDR1 is SGHRS and CDR2 is YFSETQ. The CDR3 totals 16 residues. Deletions cut 0 bases from V and 3 bases from J, with 10 bases between. The chain's CDR3 is CASSLVWDGGANVLTF. The CDR3 nucleotides are TGCGCCAGCAGCTTGGTGTGGGACGGTGGGGCCAACGTCCTGACTTTC. The full variable domain, its missing parts supplied by reference TRBV5-1 and TRBJ2-6, is KAGVTQTPRYLIKTRGQQVTLSCSPISGHRSVSWYQQTPGQGLQFLFEYFSETQRNKGNFPGRFSGRQFSNSRSEMNVSTLELGDSALYLCASSLVWDGGANVLTFGAGSRLTVL.

The rearrangement joins TRBV6-1 to TRBJ1-2; 11 bases are a match to TRBD1. The length of the CDR3 is 14 residues. Germline V lookup: CDR1 MNHNS, CDR2 SASEGT. Germline trimming cut 6 bases from V and 4 bases from J; bases unmatched to any gene: 4. CDR3 DNA sequence: TGTGCCAGCAGCGCCGGGACAGGGGGCTATGGCTACACCTTC. It codes for CASSAGTGGYGYTF.

The chain joins TRBV5-1 to TRBJ1-1; 8 nucleotides match TRBD1. Germline V lookup: CDR1 SGHRS, CDR2 YFSETQ. This CDR3 has 17 residues. The trim removed 0 bases at V and 4 bases at J, leaving 11 bases unmatched. The CDR3: CASSLGTGQGMGTEAFF. The DNA of the CDR3 is TGCGCCAGCAGCTTGGGGACCGGACAGGGAATGGGCACTGAAGCTTTCTTT.

This sequence joins TRBV6-5 and TRBJ1-6, with 7 bases aligning to TRBD1. Trimming took 6 bases from V and 10 from J; bases not matched to a gene: 9. CDR1 and CDR2 from the germline V gene are MNHEY and SVGAGI. This CDR3 region has 14 residues. The CDR3 DNA reads TGTGCCAGCAGGATGACAGGGCTCGCGTCACCCCTCCACTTT. Its protein is CASRMTGLASPLHF.

This chain connects TRBV7-6 to TRBJ2-3; D possibly matches TRBD1 or TRBD2 (7 bases each). CDR3 length equals 15 residues. V gave up 5 bases and J gave up 1 base, with 13 bases separating them. From germline, CDR1 is SGHVS and CDR2 FNYEAQ. The chain's CDR3 is CASSQGGGGTDTQYF. CDR3 nucleotide sequence: TGTGCCAGCAGCCAGGGGGGAGGGGGCACAGATACGCAGTATTTT.

V gene TRBV6-5 combines with J gene TRBJ1-2; 8 bases align to TRBD1. This CDR3 comprises 15 residues. The germline CDR1 and CDR2 sequences are MNHEY and SVGAGI. The trim removed 2 bases at V and 5 bases at J, leaving 7 bases unmatched. The CDR3 here is CASSYTDRVEYGYTF. CDR3 bases: TGTGCCAGCAGTTACACGGACAGGGTGGAATATGGCTACACCTTC.

This chain's CDR3 is CASSQDLAGGLLSDTQYF. The CDR3 DNA is TGCGCCAGCAGCCAAGATCTGGCGGGGGGCCTATTATCAGATACGCAGTATTTT. V gene TRBV4-3 combines with J gene TRBJ2-3; 8 bases align to TRBD2. The CDR3 covers 18 residues. In germline, CDR1 is LGHNA, CDR2 YSLEER. Germline trimming cut 0 bases from V and 4 bases from J; bases unmatched to any gene: 12.

This chain connects TRBV25-1 to TRBJ1-2, with D unclear. The CDR3 is 11 amino acids. Trimming pared 3 bases from V and 5 bases from J, leaving 4 bases between. CDR1 MGHDK and CDR2 SYGVNS come from the germline V gene. Written as DNA, the CDR3 is TGTGCCAGCAGTGATGCTTATGGCTACACCTTC. It translates to CASSDAYGYTF.

This chain joins TRBV28 and TRBJ1-2, with a tentative D call TRBD1 (5 bases). V lost 2 bases, J lost 2 bases, and 9 bases lay in between. The CDR3 totals 14 residues. In germline, CDR1 is MDHEN, CDR2 SYDVKM. DNA for the CDR3: TGTGCCAGCAGTTTACGGGGACCAAACTATGGCTACACCTTC. Protein product: CASSLRGPNYGYTF.

The CDR3 DNA reads as TGTGCCAGCAGCTTGGGTCTAGCGGGAGAAAACGGGGAGCTGTTTTTT. This sequence encodes CASSLGLAGENGELFF. V usage is TRBV5-4 and J usage is TRBJ2-2; 10 bases are a match to TRBD2. Germline trimming cut 0 bases from V and 7 bases from J; bases unmatched to any gene: 6. Germline CDR1 is SGHNT and CDR2 is YYREEE (reference sequence). The CDR3 runs to 16 residues.

The chain has TRBV28 and TRBJ1-5; D not resolved. The length of the CDR3 is 12 residues. The V gene lost 4 bases and the J gene lost 4 bases, with 5 bases spanning the gap. The V gene's germline CDR1 is MDHEN and CDR2 SYDVKM. In DNA, the CDR3 is TGTGCCAGCAGTTCGGTTAATCAGCCCCAGCATTTT. The encoded protein is CASSSVNQPQHF.

The chain combines TRBV27 with TRBJ1-1; tentatively, D is TRBD1 (5 bases). The CDR3 is 17 residues long. Trimming shortened V by 3 bases and J by 4 bases, and 21 bases separated the two germline ends. Germline CDR1 is MNHEY and CDR2 is SMNVEV (reference sequence). The CDR3: CASSFLITGLGGTEAFF. In DNA, the CDR3 is TGTGCCAGCAGTTTCCTCATTACAGGTTTGGGGGGCACTGAAGCTTTCTTT.

This clone was picked up a small number of times. This chain links TRBV29-1 with TRBJ1-1; D is ambiguous. The germline V gene has CDR1 SQVTM and CDR2 ANQGSEA. The CDR3 sequence is 12 residues long. Trimming removed 7 bases at V and 1 base at J, with 10 bases between. CDR3 protein: CSAGHPNTEAFF. The CDR3 DNA is TGCAGCGCCGGCCACCCGAACACTGAAGCTTTCTTT.

The chain uses TRBV11-2 and TRBJ2-5; D not resolved. CDR3 length: 12 residues. CDR1 is SGHAT and CDR2 is FQNNGV in the germline V gene. V was cut by 6 bases and J by 5 bases, with 10 bases left in between. CDR3 in DNA: TGTGCCAGCAGATTACCCGGGGAGACCCAGTACTTC. Its protein product is CASRLPGETQYF.

This clone was seen a few times. The chain couples TRBV27 to TRBJ1-1, with a possible D match to TRBD1 (6 bases). Germline V gene data show CDR1 as MNHEY and CDR2 as SMNVEV (reference sequence). CDR3 length: 14 residues. V was trimmed by 5 bases and J by 4 bases, leaving 14 bases between them. CDR3 DNA sequence: TGTGCCAGCAGTCCCACCGGACAGTCCACTGAAGCTTTCTTT. It translates to CASSPTGQSTEAFF.

The chain has TRBV5-1 and TRBJ2-7, with TRBD1 as a possible D gene (5 bases). Germline assignment: CDR1 SGHRS and CDR2 YFSETQ. The CDR3 is 14 amino acids. The ends were cut back, 0 bases at V and 3 bases at J, with 10 bases in the middle. The CDR3 loop is CASSLGGRVYEQYF. CDR3 sequence (DNA): TGCGCCAGCAGCTTGGGCGGCAGGGTCTACGAGCAGTACTTC. Drawing the rest from reference TRBV5-1 and TRBJ2-7, the complete variable domain is KAGVTQTPRYLIKTRGQQVTLSCSPISGHRSVSWYQQTPGQGLQFLFEYFSETQRNKGNFPGRFSGRQFSNSRSEMNVSTLELGDSALYLCASSLGGRVYEQYFGPGTRLTVT.

This clone has only a few counts. This chain links TRBV2 with TRBJ2-3, with D unresolved. V gave up 2 bases and J gave up 5 bases, with 8 bases separating them. Germline CDR1 reads SNHLY; CDR2 reads FYNNEI. This CDR3 is built from 13 residues. Here the CDR3 reads CASSEYGVDTQYF. The CDR3 DNA is TGTGCCAGCAGTGAATATGGTGTAGATACGCAGTATTTT.

The chain employs TRBV30 and TRBJ2-7; D remains ambiguous. Trimming shortened V by 0 bases and J by 9 bases, and 12 bases separated the two germline ends. The CDR3 loop spans 12 amino acids. Germline loops: CDR1 GTSNPN, CDR2 SVGIG (reference sequence). CDR3 nucleotide sequence: TGTGCCTGGAGTGTACAAGTCCCCCCGCAGTACTTC. It encodes CAWSVQVPPQYF.

The chain uses TRBV5-6 and TRBJ1-6, with TRBD1 matching over 8 bases. V lost 4 bases to trimming and J lost 3 bases; unmatched junction nucleotides: 9. The CDR3 sequence is 17 residues long. Germline V gene sequence: CDR1 SGHDT, CDR2 YYEEEE. The CDR3 loop reads CASSLLDRAFYNSPLHF. CDR3 nucleotide sequence: TGTGCCAGCAGCCTCCTGGACAGGGCATTCTATAATTCACCCCTCCACTTT.

The chain recombines TRBV7-9 with TRBJ2-3, with D uncertain. The CDR3 has 11 residues. Trimming took 2 bases from V and 6 from J, leaving 3 bases between them. CDR1 is SEHNR and CDR2 is FQNEAQ in the germline V gene (reference sequence). The CDR3 is CASSLLDTQYF. Written as DNA, the CDR3 is TGTGCCAGCAGCTTATTGGATACGCAGTATTTT.

This clone was picked up one time. V and J are TRBV10-3 and TRBJ1-1; 11 bases are shared with TRBD1. This CDR3 spans 15 amino acids. After removal of 0 bases from V and 8 bases from J, the junction contained 5 bases not matched to a gene. CDR1 and CDR2 (germline): ENHRY, SYGVKD. For the CDR3, the DNA is TGTGCCATCAGTGAGTCGAGGACAGGGGGCATCGAAGCTTTCTTT. It specifies CAISESRTGGIEAFF.

This chain joins TRBV6-5 and TRBJ2-7; D ambiguous. With 0 bases removed from V and 2 bases from J, the gap between germline ends came to 11 bases. The germline V gene has CDR1 MNHEY and CDR2 SVGAGI. The CDR3 runs 15 residues. This CDR3 reads CASSYSTQDAYEQYF. The CDR3, as DNA: TGTGCCAGCAGTTACTCGACCCAGGATGCCTACGAGCAGTACTTC.

A note on this clone: Sequence at one end of the junction differs from germline and may be a read error. J is TRBJ1-3 and V is TRBV18, with 7 bases matching TRBD1. This CDR3 comprises 14 residues. The V gene's germline CDR1 is KGHSH and CDR2 LQKENI. As DNA, the CDR3 is TGTGCCAGCTCAGCACCGGGACAGGGAAACACCATATATTTT. Its protein product is CASSAPGQGNTIYF.

The chain is built from TRBV7-3 and TRBJ2-1, with 9 positions matching TRBD2. This CDR3 is built from 16 residues. Unmatched junction bases numbered 11, after V lost 6 bases and J lost 5 bases. In germline, CDR1 is SGHTA, CDR2 FQGTGA. CDR3 residues: CASSLQGAGGDNEQFF. DNA for the CDR3: TGTGCCAGCAGTCTCCAGGGAGCGGGGGGCGACAATGAGCAGTTCTTC.

V and J are TRBV10-3 and TRBJ2-7, with 13 bases that match TRBD2. The CDR3 extends over 15 amino acids. Trimming cost V 3 bases and J 3 bases; bases outside gene matches: 2. Per the germline V gene, CDR1 is ENHRY and CDR2 is SYGVKD. The CDR3 is CAISERTSGGYEQYF. CDR3 DNA sequence: TGTGCCATCAGTGAACGGACTAGCGGGGGCTACGAGCAGTACTTC.

The rearrangement uses TRBV18 and TRBJ1-1; D gene ambiguous. This CDR3 region has 13 residues. Trimming took 3 bases from V and 3 from J, leaving 8 bases between them. Looked up from germline, CDR1 is KGHSH and CDR2 is LQKENI. CDR3 sequence: CASSPSGDTEAFF. In DNA, the CDR3 is TGTGCCAGCTCACCTTCCGGGGACACTGAAGCTTTCTTT.